These 28 T cell receptor beta chains came from one sample sequenced in a study of blood T cell repertoires in COVID-19 (dated by TCRdb to about 2020). Receptor amplification or capture employed the immunoSEQ multiplex PCR assay. As stored in TCRdb, this immuneACCESS dataset retains in-frame rearrangements with V and J assigned. A fraction of the clones does not appear; measured against another copy, unresolved V genes explain less than half of the discrepancy, and the remainder lacks a known reason. The sample table contains about 170,000 clones; only one count was recorded for around 80% of them. The top ten clonotypes cover 8.1% of the sample. The sequenced sample was peripheral blood. These receptors were collected from a man in his sixties with acute or convalescent COVID-19.

V usage is TRBV30 and J usage is TRBJ2-1; perhaps TRBD2 as D (6 bases). CDR3 length: 15 residues. The ends were cut back, 2 bases at V and 3 bases at J, with 14 bases in the middle. CDR1 is GTSNPN, CDR2 SVGIG, per germline (reference sequence). CDR3 DNA: TGTGCCTGGAGTTATAGGCGGGGCCGCTACAATGAGCAGTTCTTC. It is translated as CAWSYRRGRYNEQFF.

The count of this clone is one. The rearrangement uses TRBV10-2 and TRBJ2-1; 11 bases are a match to TRBD2. With V trimmed by 0 bases and J by 4 bases, 5 bases remained unmatched. CDR1 WSHSY and CDR2 SAAADI come from the germline V gene. The CDR3 is 17 residues long. The CDR3 DNA reads TGCGCCAGCAGTGAGTCGGAGACTAGCGGGGCTTACAATGAGCAGTTCTTC. Translation: CASSESETSGAYNEQFF.

This chain uses TRBV2 with TRBJ1-2, with D hard to call. The ends were cut back, 10 bases at V and 4 bases at J, with 16 bases in the middle. This CDR3 is built from 13 residues. Germline V gene sequence: CDR1 SNHLY, CDR2 FYNNEI. CDR3 in DNA: TGTGCCACTCGCGAAGGAGGACTCTATGGCTACACCTTC. Its translation: CATREGGLYGYTF.

This clone has a single count. The chain is built from TRBV20-1 and TRBJ2-3; the D is unclear. The V gene's germline CDR1 is DFQATT and CDR2 SNEGSKA (reference sequence). CDR3 size: 14 residues. Trimming removed 3 bases from V and 4 bases from J, with 14 bases in between. The CDR3 nucleotides read TGCAGTGCTAGTTTCGAGTTAACCCCAGATACGCAGTATTTT. Translation: CSASFELTPDTQYF.

The chain carries TRBV19 and TRBJ1-1; 7 nucleotides align to TRBD1. V gave up 7 bases and J gave up 1 base; unmatched junction bases: 3. CDR1 and CDR2 (germline): LNHDA, SQIVND (reference sequence). The CDR3 has 13 residues. CDR3 protein: CASKRQGNTEAFF. The CDR3, as DNA: TGTGCCAGTAAGCGACAGGGGAACACTGAAGCTTTCTTT.

This sequence joins TRBV5-4 and TRBJ1-2, with 7 positions matching TRBD1. J was trimmed by 4 bases and V by 0 bases; bases with no gene match: 3. CDR3 length: 14 amino acids. The germline CDR1 and CDR2 sequences are SGHNT and YYREEE (reference sequence). CDR3 DNA sequence: TGTGCCAGCAGCTTGGAAGAGGGGGCCTATGGCTACACCTTC. This gives the protein CASSLEEGAYGYTF.

The V call is TRBV29-1, the J call TRBJ1-2; 7 bases align to TRBD1. Trimming at V came to 3 bases and at J to 3 bases, leaving 4 bases not matched to a gene. The CDR3 runs 13 residues. Per germline, CDR1 SQVTM and CDR2 ANQGSEA. CDR3 in amino acids: CSVDRQGDYGYTF. CDR3 coding DNA: TGCAGCGTTGATCGACAGGGCGACTATGGCTACACCTTC.

Only a few counts were recorded for this clone. The rearrangement links TRBV19 to TRBJ1-5; D is uncertain. The ends were cut back, 6 bases at V and 2 bases at J, with 8 bases in the middle. CDR3 length: 13 residues. Germline V CDR1 and CDR2: LNHDA, SQIVND (reference sequence). The CDR3 reads CASRVSGNQPQHF. The CDR3 bases are TGTGCCAGTAGAGTCTCGGGCAATCAGCCCCAGCATTTT.

The chain has TRBV12-5 and TRBJ1-1, with TRBD1 identical over 8 bases. The CDR3 is 14 residues long. Trimming at V came to 4 bases and at J to 3 bases, leaving 4 bases not matched to a gene. Germline V gives CDR1 LGHNT, CDR2 FRNRAP. CDR3 bases: TGTGCTAGTGGTTACGACAGGGGCCACACTGAAGCTTTCTTT. This encodes CASGYDRGHTEAFF.

V and J are TRBV7-2 and TRBJ2-7; TRBD2 is a possible D gene (7 bases). Trimming left V 5 bases short and J 4 bases short, with 18 bases between. From germline, CDR1 is SGHTA and CDR2 FQGNSA. The CDR3 spans 15 residues. DNA of the CDR3: TGTGCCAGCAGCCGGGGGGCTCCAGGAGGATACGAGCAGTACTTC. Encoded protein: CASSRGAPGGYEQYF.

The chain links TRBV19 to TRBJ1-2, with D possibly TRBD1 on 6 matching bases. V was clipped by 4 bases and J by 0 bases, with 9 bases between them. CDR3 length: 14 residues. Germline assignment: CDR1 LNHDA and CDR2 SQIVND (reference sequence). The CDR3 is CASSNQGPNYGYTF. In DNA form, the CDR3 reads TGTGCCAGTAGTAACCAGGGGCCTAACTATGGCTACACCTTC.

V usage is TRBV24-1 and J usage is TRBJ1-2; TRBD1 matches 7 bases. V was clipped by 4 bases and J by 5 bases; unmatched bases: 12. The CDR3 is made up of 16 amino acids. Germline loops: CDR1 KGHDR, CDR2 SFDVKD. For the CDR3, the DNA is TGTGCCACCAGTGACCCCGCGGCCAGGGGGAAGTATGGCTACACCTTC. This gives the protein CATSDPAARGKYGYTF.

This chain links TRBV4-1 with TRBJ2-5, with 15 bases that match TRBD2. CDR1 and CDR2 (germline): MGHRA, YSYEKL. There are 19 residues in the CDR3. V shed 4 bases, J shed 5 bases, and the junction held 14 bases outside the gene matches. The CDR3 DNA follows: TGCGCCAGCAGCCCTCAGACCGGGACTAGCGGGGGGATGTTGGAGACCCAGTACTTC. Translated, it gives CASSPQTGTSGGMLETQYF.

J is TRBJ2-3 and V is TRBV10-3, with 7 bases lining up with TRBD1. Unmatched junction bases numbered 3, after V lost 11 bases and J lost 1 base. The CDR3 totals 12 residues. Germline V gives CDR1 ENHRY, CDR2 SYGVKD. CDR3: CASGQGTDTQYF. CDR3 DNA: TGTGCCTCCGGACAGGGCACAGATACGCAGTATTTT.

This chain links TRBV7-2 with TRBJ2-5; TRBD2 matches 10 bases. The CDR3 spans 16 residues. V dropped 6 bases and J dropped 4; count of bases not matched to a gene: 11. CDR1 and CDR2 (germline): SGHTA, FQGNSA. The CDR3 DNA reads TGTGCCAGCAGGGCGACTAGCGGGCTAGGAGGAGAGACCCAGTACTTC. Translated, it gives CASRATSGLGGETQYF.

The V call is TRBV28, the J call TRBJ2-4; 7 bases match TRBD2. Per germline, CDR1 MDHEN and CDR2 SYDVKM. This CDR3 is built from 14 residues. The V and J ends lost 7 bases and 7 bases, in that order; junction bases with no gene match: 10. The CDR3 region is CASTLSGGGNIQYF. The CDR3 nucleotides are TGTGCCAGCACCCTTTCCGGGGGAGGGAACATTCAGTACTTC.

This chain connects TRBV24-1 to TRBJ2-2; the match to TRBD1 covers 10 bases. Trimming cost V 3 bases and J 7 bases; bases outside gene matches: 13. This CDR3 region has 18 residues. In germline, CDR1 is KGHDR, CDR2 SFDVKD. The CDR3 reads CATSDAQGGQGTIGELFF. DNA of the CDR3: TGTGCCACCAGTGATGCGCAAGGGGGACAGGGGACAATCGGGGAGCTGTTTTTT.

The chain carries TRBV30 and TRBJ2-2, with D perhaps TRBD2 (7 bases). Germline loops: CDR1 GTSNPN, CDR2 SVGIG (reference sequence). CDR3 size: 14 residues. V lost 4 bases and J 7 bases, leaving 16 bases between the germline ends. The CDR3 here is CAWTLRGAGGELFF. DNA for the CDR3: TGTGCCTGGACACTCCGGGGGGCCGGCGGGGAGCTGTTTTTT.

The rearrangement joins TRBV19 to TRBJ1-1, with a weak D call TRBD1 (5 bases). The CDR3 runs to 14 residues. Deletions cut 4 bases from V and 4 bases from J, with 13 bases between. CDR1 is LNHDA, CDR2 SQIVND, per germline (reference sequence). The CDR3 region is CASSNPGYGTEAFF. The CDR3 DNA is TGTGCCAGTAGTAACCCAGGGTATGGCACTGAAGCTTTCTTT.

V usage is TRBV2 and J usage is TRBJ1-2, with 7 bases aligning to TRBD1. Trimming at V came to 4 bases and at J to 0 bases, leaving 5 bases not matched to a gene. The CDR3 totals 15 residues. Per germline, CDR1 SNHLY and CDR2 FYNNEI. CDR3 residues: CASSGRGFANYGYTF. CDR3 DNA sequence: TGTGCCAGCAGTGGCAGGGGGTTTGCTAACTATGGCTACACCTTC.

V gene TRBV19 combines with J gene TRBJ2-5; TRBD1 is a possible D gene (5 bases). The CDR3 length is 13 residues. V lost 4 bases, J lost 3 bases, and 9 bases lay in between. Germline assignment: CDR1 LNHDA and CDR2 SQIVND (reference sequence). Here the CDR3 DNA reads TGTGCCAGTAGTAATCAGGGTGAAGAGACCCAGTACTTC. Amino acid sequence: CASSNQGEETQYF.

The chain uses TRBV19 and TRBJ2-5; 9 nucleotides line up with TRBD1. Germline loops: CDR1 LNHDA, CDR2 SQIVND (reference sequence). The CDR3 has 14 amino acids. Trimming cost V 5 bases and J 4 bases; bases outside gene matches: 5. The CDR3, as DNA: TGTGCCAGTAGTCCGGACAGGGGACGAGAGACCCAGTACTTC. This sequence encodes CASSPDRGRETQYF.

On this clone itself: This same CDR3 is encoded by further DNA sequences in the sample. V usage is TRBV5-1 and J usage is TRBJ1-1; the D gene is possibly TRBD1 (5 bases). V was shortened by 4 bases and J by 0 bases, with 10 bases between the two germline ends. Germline V CDR1 and CDR2: SGHRS, YFSETQ. CDR3 size: 14 residues. This CDR3 is CASSPGGMNTEAFF. CDR3 nucleotides: TGCGCCAGCAGCCCGGGGGGGATGAACACTGAAGCTTTCTTT.

The gene calls are TRBV11-2 and TRBJ2-1; no clear D gene. V was shortened by 1 base and J by 2 bases, with 9 bases between the two germline ends. Germline V gives CDR1 SGHAT, CDR2 FQNNGV. The CDR3 covers 15 residues. As DNA, the CDR3 is TGTGCCAGCAGCTTAGGTGCAGAAACCTACAATGAGCAGTTCTTC. This sequence encodes CASSLGAETYNEQFF.

The chain has TRBV13 and TRBJ1-6, with TRBD1 matching over 8 bases. Germline assignment: CDR1 PRHDT and CDR2 FYEKMQ (reference sequence). The CDR3 contains 14 residues. Trimming removed 2 bases from V and 9 bases from J; junction bases left unmatched: 3. This CDR3 reads CASSLQGASSPLHF. CDR3 DNA: TGTGCCAGCAGCTTACAGGGGGCTTCTTCACCCCTCCACTTT.

The V call is TRBV6-4, the J call TRBJ2-3; 8 bases match TRBD1. The CDR3 has 15 residues. Germline CDR1 is MRHNA and CDR2 is SNTAGT. V dropped 3 bases and J dropped 2; count of bases not matched to a gene: 4. The CDR3 region has the DNA TGTGCCAGCAGTGAGGCAGGGGGCAACACAGATACGCAGTATTTT. It is translated as CASSEAGGNTDTQYF.

The chain has TRBV29-1 and TRBJ2-3, with no clear D. CDR1 and CDR2 (germline): SQVTM, ANQGSEA. The length of the CDR3 is 13 residues. The germline V and J ends were trimmed by 4 bases and 0 bases, with 8 bases remaining between them. Here the CDR3 DNA reads TGCAGCGTTGTGGGCCAAAGCACAGATACGCAGTATTTT. It yields the protein CSVVGQSTDTQYF.

V gene TRBV29-1 combines with J gene TRBJ2-7; 9 bases line up with TRBD1. This CDR3 comprises 13 residues. Germline values: CDR1 SQVTM, CDR2 ANQGSEA. J lost 3 bases, V lost 6 bases, and 6 bases had no gene match. CDR3 loop: CSVRQGGGYEQYF. In nucleotides, the CDR3 is TGCAGCGTAAGACAGGGGGGGGGCTACGAGCAGTACTTC.